Listed here are 12 T cell receptor beta chains from one sample, sequenced in a study of radiotherapy plus CTLA-4 blockade in lung cancer (dated by TCRdb to 2016 to 2018). The method behind the library was the immunoSEQ multiplex PCR assay. The table was pulled from immuneACCESS by TCRdb, which kept in-frame rearrangements only. Such tables lose some clones; where checked, under half of the loss comes from unresolved V genes, and the rest has no known cause. Counted in this sample were about 110,000 clones; over 65% of them appeared once. Roughly 2.3% of the sample is in the top ten clones. The source material was peripheral blood, sampled from a patient treated with radiotherapy plus ipilimumab. These receptors all stem from a human donor with non-small cell lung cancer that progressed on radiotherapy plus ipilimumab. Some clones in this sample may be carry-over from other donors' samples.

The gene calls are TRBV4-3 and TRBJ2-7; D is possibly TRBD1 (5 bases). Trimming removed 1 base at V and 2 bases at J, with 12 bases between. CDR1 is LGHNA, CDR2 YSLEER, per germline. This CDR3 contains 15 residues. CDR3 amino acids: CASSQGLQGTYEQYF. CDR3 DNA: TGCGCCAGCAGCCAAGGTCTTCAGGGAACCTACGAGCAGTACTTC.

CDR3 residues: CASSPNFPGGETQYF. The DNA for the CDR3 is TGCGCCAGCAGCCCCAACTTTCCGGGGGGAGAGACCCAGTACTTC. The rearrangement uses TRBV10-2 and TRBJ2-5; TRBD2 aligns across 7 bases. The CDR3 is made up of 15 amino acids. Looked up from germline, CDR1 is WSHSY and CDR2 is SAAADI. The V segment lost 6 bases and the J segment 4 bases; nucleotides outside the gene matches: 11.

The chain recombines TRBV6-5 with TRBJ2-7; 8 nucleotides match TRBD1. After removal of 5 bases from V and 2 bases from J, the junction contained 2 bases not matched to a gene. From germline, CDR1 is MNHEY and CDR2 SVGAGI. The CDR3 spans 13 residues. The CDR3 region is CASSVDRAYEQYF. The CDR3 DNA is TGTGCCAGCAGTGTGGACAGGGCCTACGAGCAGTACTTC.

V gene TRBV11-1 combines with J gene TRBJ2-1, with D possibly TRBD2 on 6 matching bases. The ends were cut back, 5 bases at V and 0 bases at J, with 14 bases in the middle. The CDR3 has 16 amino acids. Per the germline V gene, CDR1 is SGHAT and CDR2 is FQDESV (reference sequence). The CDR3: CASSDRGRSSYNEQFF. CDR3 in DNA: TGTGCCAGCAGCGACCGGGGGAGAAGCTCCTACAATGAGCAGTTCTTC. The whole variable domain, filled in from reference TRBV11-1 and TRBJ2-1, reads EAEVAQSPRYKITEKSQAVAFWCDPISGHATLYWYRQILGQGPELLVQFQDESVVDDSQLPKDRFSAERLKGVDSTLKIQPAELGDSAMYLCASSDRGRSSYNEQFFGPGTRLTVL.

The chain links TRBV5-3 to TRBJ1-6; the match to TRBD1 covers 8 bases. TRBV5-3 falls under the ORF class, with uncertain function. The CDR3 is 17 amino acids. V trimming: 4 bases; J trimming: 0 bases; junction bases outside the gene matches: 6. CDR3 amino acids: CARSTRTGSSYNSPLHF. CDR3 nucleotides: TGTGCCAGAAGCACCCGGACAGGGAGCTCCTATAATTCACCCCTCCACTTT.

The rearrangement joins TRBV9 to TRBJ2-3, with 15 bases identical to TRBD2. Trimming removed 3 bases from V and 6 bases from J; junction bases left unmatched: 2. Per germline, CDR1 SGDLS and CDR2 YYNGEE. The CDR3 spans 15 residues. The CDR3 DNA follows: TGTGCCAGCAGCGACGGGACTAGCGGGGGGGATACGCAGTATTTT. This codes for CASSDGTSGGDTQYF.

The chain carries TRBV18 and TRBJ1-2; 8 positions match TRBD1. V dropped 5 bases and J dropped 4; count of bases not matched to a gene: 6. This CDR3 contains 14 residues. Germline V CDR1 and CDR2: KGHSH, LQKENI. The CDR3 loop reads CASSLQGAGYGYTF. Written as DNA, the CDR3 is TGTGCCAGCTCATTGCAGGGGGCCGGCTATGGCTACACCTTC.

V gene TRBV21-1 combines with J gene TRBJ1-2; the table's D call, TRBD1, was not checked against the DNA. TRBV21-1 is flagged as a pseudogene. This CDR3 is 14 amino acids long. The CDR3: CASETDRDYYGYTF. In DNA form, the CDR3 reads TGTGCCAGCGAGACTGACAGGGATTACTATGGCTACACCTTC.

This clone was counted between two and nine times. This chain links TRBV12-1 with TRBJ1-5; the D call in the table, TRBD1, was not verified against the DNA. TRBV12-1 is noted as a pseudogene. CDR3 length equals 14 residues. CDR3 loop: CASSIDRGNQPQHF. The CDR3 nucleotides read TGTGCCAGCAGCATCGACAGGGGCAATCAGCCCCAGCATTTT.

The rearrangement links TRBV2 to TRBJ1-2; D may be TRBD1 (6 bases). CDR1 and CDR2 from the germline V gene are SNHLY and FYNNEI. V gave up 7 bases and J gave up 4 bases, with 16 bases separating them. The CDR3 contains 14 residues. CDR3 amino acids: CASNPRGGSYGYTF. The CDR3 DNA follows: TGTGCCAGCAATCCTAGGGGGGGATCCTATGGCTACACCTTC. The whole variable domain, remainder taken from reference TRBV2 and TRBJ1-2, is EPEVTQTPSHQVTQMGQEVILRCVPISNHLYFYWYRQILGQKVEFLVSFYNNEISEKSEIFDDQFSVERPDGSNFTLKIRSTKLEDSAMYFCASNPRGGSYGYTFGSGTRLTVV.

CDR3 protein: CASREGGQETQYF. The DNA for the CDR3 is TGTGCCAGCAGGGAGGGAGGGCAAGAGACCCAGTACTTC. The rearrangement uses TRBV2 and TRBJ2-5; 7 nucleotides align to TRBD2. The CDR3 has 13 amino acids. Germline V gene sequence: CDR1 SNHLY, CDR2 FYNNEI. V dropped 6 bases and J dropped 2; count of bases not matched to a gene: 3.

The J gene is TRBJ1-5, the V gene TRBV28, with D possibly matching TRBD1 (5 bases). V was cut by 0 bases and J by 6 bases, with 9 bases left in between. This CDR3 comprises 14 residues. Germline lookup yields CDR1 MDHEN and CDR2 SYDVKM. CDR3 nucleotides: TGTGCCAGCAGTTTATGGGGGGACCGTCAGCCCCAGCATTTT. Protein product: CASSLWGDRQPQHF.